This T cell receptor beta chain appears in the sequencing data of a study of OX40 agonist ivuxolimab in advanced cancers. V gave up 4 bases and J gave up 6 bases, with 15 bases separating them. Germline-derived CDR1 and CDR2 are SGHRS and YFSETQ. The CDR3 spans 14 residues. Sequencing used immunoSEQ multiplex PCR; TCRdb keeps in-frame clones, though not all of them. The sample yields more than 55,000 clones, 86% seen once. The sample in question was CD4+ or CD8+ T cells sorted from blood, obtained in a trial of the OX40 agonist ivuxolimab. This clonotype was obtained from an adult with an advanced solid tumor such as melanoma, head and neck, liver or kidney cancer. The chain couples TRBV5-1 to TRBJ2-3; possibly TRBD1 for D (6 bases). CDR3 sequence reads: CASSPTNRVDTQYF. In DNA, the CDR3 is TGCGCCAGCAGCCCCACAAACAGGGTCGATACGCAGTATTTT.